This T cell receptor (beta chain) was retrieved from a study of post-analysis software for immune sequencing data. Study-wide context: Disease trajectories encompassed relapsing-remitting, secondary progressive and progressive-relapsing multiple sclerosis. Study observations and caveats: Patients used about 5 TRBV segments, including TRBV5-6, TRBV5-1 and TRBV20-1, more often than controls. Samples made in the same batch grouped tightly together by F measure.

This clonotype was detected once. The antigen remains undetermined. Unique molecular identifiers had been added to the TCR beta cDNA libraries. The T cell input of about 1 to 10 million gave approximately 500,000 cDNA molecules. TCRdb re-called the PCR reads with MiXCR, one entry per CDR3 protein. Of around 770,000 distinct CDR3 sequences in the sample, 35% to 55% are singletons; the top ten hold 4.9%. The ends lost 3 bases at V and 5 bases at J; junction bases unmatched: 9. The CDR3 has 15 residues. The specimen was blood. J is TRBJ2-5 and V is TRBV12-3 or TRBV12-4, with 7 bases matching TRBD2. The source of this sequence is a girl under 18 with multiple sclerosis. The CDR3 DNA reads TGTGCCAGCAGTTTTGATGCGGGAGTACGGGAGACCCAGTACTTC. Encoded protein: CASSFDAGVRETQYF.